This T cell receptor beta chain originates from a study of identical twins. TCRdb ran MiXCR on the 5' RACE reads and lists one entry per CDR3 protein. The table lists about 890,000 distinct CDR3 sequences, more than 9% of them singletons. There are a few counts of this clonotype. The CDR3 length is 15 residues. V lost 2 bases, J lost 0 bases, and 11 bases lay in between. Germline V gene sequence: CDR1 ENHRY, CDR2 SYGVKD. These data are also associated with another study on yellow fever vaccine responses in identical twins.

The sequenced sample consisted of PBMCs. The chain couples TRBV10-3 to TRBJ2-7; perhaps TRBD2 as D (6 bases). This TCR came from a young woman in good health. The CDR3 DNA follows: TGTGCCATCAGTGAGGTTGTGGGGGGCTCCTACGAGCAGTACGTC. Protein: CAISEVVGGSYEQYV.